This T cell receptor beta chain was sequenced for a study of T cell changes during pregnancy in multiple sclerosis. TCRdb's copy holds only in-frame clones and misses some; the assay was immunoSEQ multiplex PCR. This table holds roughly 40,000 clones, approximately 91% found once. CDR1 and CDR2 from the germline V gene are LNHDA and SQIVND (reference sequence). With 2 bases removed from V and 1 base from J, the gap between germline ends came to 8 bases. The CDR3 contains 14 residues. V usage is TRBV19 and J usage is TRBJ1-2; perhaps TRBD1 as D (5 bases). This TCR was recovered from a female donor with multiple sclerosis, enrolled in a pregnancy study. The starting material was CD4+ T cells from peripheral blood mononuclear cells, obtained before pregnancy. Written as DNA, the CDR3 is TGTGCCAGTAGTATATCAGGGCTTAACTATGGCTACACCTTC. This gives the protein CASSISGLNYGYTF.